This T cell receptor beta chain was recovered during a study of blood T cell repertoires in COVID-19. Study background: Sites across the United States, Italy and Spain contributed samples from acute and convalescent COVID-19.

Original methodology: Amplification from reference gene primers served as the basis for estimated nucleated cell counts. Sequencing used immunoSEQ multiplex PCR; TCRdb keeps in-frame clones, though not all of them. V, J and clone size reflect that table, while D and trimming were determined from the DNA. The table has about 31,000 clones, 91% seen once; the top ten hold about 4.9%. V was pared by 3 bases and J by 2 bases, with 7 bases between. The CDR3 extends over 13 amino acids. CDR1 is SNHLY, CDR2 FYNNEI, per germline. This TCR was sampled from a human donor in a cohort sampled during active COVID-19. Sample: peripheral blood. V is TRBV2 and J is TRBJ1-2, with D perhaps TRBD1 (6 bases). This CDR3 reads CASSDQGNYGYTF. The CDR3 DNA follows: TGTGCCAGCAGTGACCAGGGGAACTATGGCTACACCTTC.